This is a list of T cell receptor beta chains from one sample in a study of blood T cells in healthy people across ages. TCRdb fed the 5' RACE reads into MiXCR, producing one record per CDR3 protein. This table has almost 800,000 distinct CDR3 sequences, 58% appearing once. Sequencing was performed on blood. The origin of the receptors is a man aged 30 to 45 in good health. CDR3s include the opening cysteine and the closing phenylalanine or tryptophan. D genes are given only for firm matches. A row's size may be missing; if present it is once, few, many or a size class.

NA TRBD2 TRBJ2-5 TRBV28 TGTGCCAGCACTCCTGGACTAGCGGGAGAACAAGAGACCCAGTACTTC CASTPGLAGEQETQYF
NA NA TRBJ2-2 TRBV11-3 TGTGCCAGCAGCTCGCACAGGGTCACCGGGGAGCTGTTTTTT CASSSHRVTGELFF
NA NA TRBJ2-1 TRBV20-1 TGCAGTGTCAGGACTGAGAACAATGAGCAGTTCTTC CSVRTENNEQFF
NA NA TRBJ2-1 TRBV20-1 TGCAGTGCTAGAGATCTGCGGGAAGAGCAGTTCTTC CSARDLREEQFF
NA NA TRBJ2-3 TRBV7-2 TGTGCCAGCAGCCCGATAGGGGATGCGGATACGCAGTATTTT CASSPIGDADTQYF
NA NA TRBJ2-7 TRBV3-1 TGTGCCAGCAGCCAAGAGGAGAGTAGCAGCGAGCAGTACTTC CASSQEESSSEQYF
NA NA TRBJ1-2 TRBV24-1 TGTGCCACCAGTGAGACAGCCAACAACTATGGCTACACCTTC CATSETANNYGYTF
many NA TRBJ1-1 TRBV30 TGTGCCTGGAGCTATAACACTGAAGCTTTCTTT CAWSYNTEAFF
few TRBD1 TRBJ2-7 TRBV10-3 TGTGCCATCAGTAAGGACAGGGGCCCCTACGAGCAGTACTTC CAISKDRGPYEQYF
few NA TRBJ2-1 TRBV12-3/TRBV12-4 TGTGCCAGCAGCGGGGGTATGAACGGAAACTACAATGAGCAGTTCTTC CASSGGMNGNYNEQFF
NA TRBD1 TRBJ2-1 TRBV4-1 TGCGCCAGCAGCCCGGGACAGATTACCTATGAGCAGTTCTTC CASSPGQITYEQFF
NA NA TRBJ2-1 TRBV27 TGTGCCAGCAGTCCGCGTAAGCTCTACAATGAGCAGTTCTTC CASSPRKLYNEQFF
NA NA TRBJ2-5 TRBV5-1 TGCGCCAGCAGCTTGGCGGGGGCTAGCGGCCAAGAGACCCAGTACTTC CASSLAGASGQETQYF
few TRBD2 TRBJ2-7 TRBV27 TGTGCCAGCAGTTTTATGATGAGCGGGGGGCCCGATTACGAGCAGTACTTC CASSFMMSGGPDYEQYF
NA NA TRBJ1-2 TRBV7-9 TGTGCCAGCAGCGCACAGGGACCCCATGGCTACACCTTC CASSAQGPHGYTF
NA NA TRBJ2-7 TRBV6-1 TGTGCCAGCAGTGAAGCTGTATCCTGGGAGAGCTCCTACGAGCAGTACTTC CASSEAVSWESSYEQYF
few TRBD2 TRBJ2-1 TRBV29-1 TGCAGCGCCGGGACTAGCGGGGCGAGCTCCTACAATGAGCAGTTCTTC CSAGTSGASSYNEQFF
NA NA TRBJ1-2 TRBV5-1 TGCGCCAGCAGCCCCGTACTGTCTAACTATGGCTACACCTTC CASSPVLSNYGYTF
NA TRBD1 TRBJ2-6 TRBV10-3 TGTGCCACCCCCTCAGGCCTCCAGGGGGCCTCTGGGGCCAACGTCCTGACTTTC CATPSGLQGASGANVLTF
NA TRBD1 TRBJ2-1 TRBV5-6 TGTGCCAGCAGCCCCGTGGACAGGGACCCCCAAGGCAATGAGCAGTTCTTC CASSPVDRDPQGNEQFF
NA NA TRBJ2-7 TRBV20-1 TGCAGTGCTAGAGATCTGGGCGGCTCCTACGAGCAGTACTTC CSARDLGGSYEQYF
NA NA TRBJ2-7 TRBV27 TGTGCCAGCAGTTGGCTTGGAGAAGGGCCCTACGAGCAGTACTTC CASSWLGEGPYEQYF
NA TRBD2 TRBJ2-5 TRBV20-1 TGCAGTGCCAGTTTGGGCTCCGGGACTAGCATTCGGACCCAGTACTTC CSASLGSGTSIRTQYF
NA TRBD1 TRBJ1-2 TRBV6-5 TGTGCCAGCAGTTTTGGGACAGGGGGCGAGTATGGCTACACCTTC CASSFGTGGEYGYTF
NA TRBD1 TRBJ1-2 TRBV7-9 TGTGCCAGCAGCAACCAGGACAGGGGAAGAGCCTCCTATGGCTACACCTTC CASSNQDRGRASYGYTF
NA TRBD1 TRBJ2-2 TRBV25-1 TGTGCCAGCAGTGAAGCGGGCGGGACAGGACGCTCCGGGGAGCTGTTTTTT CASSEAGGTGRSGELFF
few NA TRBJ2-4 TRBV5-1 TGCGCCAGCAGCCAGGATTTCCGAGAGCAGTACTTC CASSQDFREQYF
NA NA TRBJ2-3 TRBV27 TGTGCCAGCAGTTTAGTAGCGACTGCAGATACGCAGTATTTT CASSLVATADTQYF
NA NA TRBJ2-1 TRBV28 TGTGCGGTACTGTCATTGAGCAATGAGCAGTTCTTC CAVLSLSNEQFF
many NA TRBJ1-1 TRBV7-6 TGTGCCAGCAGCTTACAGGGTACCACTGAAGCTTTCTTT CASSLQGTTEAFF
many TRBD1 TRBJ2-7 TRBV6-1 TGTGCCAGTTCCCGGGACAGGTCCTACGAGCAGTACTTC CASSRDRSYEQYF
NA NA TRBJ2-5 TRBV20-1 TGCAGCGTTCGAGGAGAGACCCAGTACTTC CSVRGETQYF
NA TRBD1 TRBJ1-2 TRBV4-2 TGTGCCAGCAGCCAAGCGGGGACAGAGAACTATGGCTACACCTTC CASSQAGTENYGYTF
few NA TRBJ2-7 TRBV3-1 TGTGCCAGCAGCCGAGGGGCCACAGACGAGCAGTACTTC CASSRGATDEQYF
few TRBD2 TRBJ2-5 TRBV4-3 TGCGCCAGCAGCCAAGGAACCGCGGGGGGCAGAAAGACCCAGTACTTC CASSQGTAGGRKTQYF
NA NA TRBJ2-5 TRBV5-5 TGTGCCAGCAGCTTGGCCCCACAGACCCAAGAGACCCAGTACTTC CASSLAPQTQETQYF
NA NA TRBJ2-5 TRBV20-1 TGCAGTGCTAGGACCGGCCCGACCCAGTACTTC CSARTGPTQYF
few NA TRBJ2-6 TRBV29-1 TGCAGCGTTGAATCTGGGGCCAACGTCCTGACTTTC CSVESGANVLTF
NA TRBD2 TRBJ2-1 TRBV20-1 TGCAGTGCTAGTTCTTCTGAGGCGGGAGCTCAGAATGAGCAGTTCTTC CSASSSEAGAQNEQFF
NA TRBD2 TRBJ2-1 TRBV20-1 TGCAGTGCTAGCTTTAGCGGGAGTCCCAATGAGCAGTTCTTC CSASFSGSPNEQFF
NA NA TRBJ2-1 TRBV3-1 TGTGCCAGCAGCGACCAGGGATACAATGAGCAGTTCTTC CASSDQGYNEQFF
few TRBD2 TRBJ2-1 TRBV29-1 TGCAGCGCCGCTAGCGGGAGTTATGAGCAGTTCTTC CSAASGSYEQFF
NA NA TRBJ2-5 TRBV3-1 TGTGCCAGCAGCCAAGTAGTAGGAGGTGGTGAGCAGTACTTC CASSQVVGGGEQYF
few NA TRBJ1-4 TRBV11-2 TGTGCCAGCAGCCGGGGGTCCGCTAATGAAAAACTGTTTTTT CASSRGSANEKLFF